This TCR beta chain was identified during a study of blood T cell repertoires in COVID-19. Background on the study: Sources were T cells, B-cell-depleted T cells, or PBMCs; the material itself was cDNA or gDNA.

CDR1 is ENHRY, CDR2 SYGVKD, per germline. This CDR3 spans 18 amino acids. The V and J ends lost 0 bases and 4 bases respectively, with 21 bases between them. The repertoire was sequenced with immunoSEQ multiplex PCR; TCRdb's copy has only in-frame clones and lacks some. The repertoire holds about 300,000 clones, around 88% seen once, with under 8% in the top ten. The rearrangement links TRBV10-3 to TRBJ1-1, with a weak D call TRBD1 (6 bases). The source material was peripheral blood. The sequence came from a woman in her thirties who had recovered from COVID-19. CDR3 in DNA: TGTGCCATCAGTGAGTCGCTCTCTTCGTACAGGGCTGGCACTGAAGCTTTCTTT. It is translated as CAISESLSSYRAGTEAFF.